The clone carrying this T cell receptor beta chain was seen many times. What it binds is not known. This specimen belongs to a study of neurological immune-mediated disorders. Study findings and constraints: There were no CDR3 amino acid sequences shared by expanded clones across subjects, a result suggesting private repertoires in all groups.

This CDR3 region has 15 residues. Between the trimmed V and J ends, which lost 1 base and 4 bases, there was a span of 14 bases. Germline V lookup: CDR1 SGHRS, CDR2 YFSETQ. TCRdb reprocessed the 5' RACE reads with MiXCR, giving one entry per CDR3 protein. The table includes about 82,000 distinct CDR3 sequences, around 2.6% detected once. Material: PBMCs. The chain has TRBV5-1 and TRBJ2-5; either TRBD1 or TRBD2 may fit D (5 bases each). The sequence was collected from a woman in her 30s with multiple sclerosis. The CDR3 protein is CASSLFGATGETQYF. The CDR3, as DNA: TGCGCCAGCAGCTTGTTCGGGGCTACGGGAGAGACCCAGTACTTC.